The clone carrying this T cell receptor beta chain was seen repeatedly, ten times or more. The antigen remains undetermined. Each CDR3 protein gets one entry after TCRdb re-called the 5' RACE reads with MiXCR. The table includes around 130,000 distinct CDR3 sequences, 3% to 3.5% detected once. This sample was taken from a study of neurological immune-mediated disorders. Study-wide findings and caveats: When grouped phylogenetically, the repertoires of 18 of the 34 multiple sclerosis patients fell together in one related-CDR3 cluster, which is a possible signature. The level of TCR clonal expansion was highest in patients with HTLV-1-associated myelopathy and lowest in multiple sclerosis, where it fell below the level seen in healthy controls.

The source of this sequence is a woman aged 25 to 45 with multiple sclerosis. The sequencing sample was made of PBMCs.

The CDR3 sequence is CSARDRSNQPQHF. The CDR3, as DNA: TGCAGTGCTAGAGATAGGAGCAATCAGCCCCAGCATTTT. The chain is built from TRBV20-1 and TRBJ1-5; no firm D call. V lost 0 bases, J lost 1 base, and 4 bases lay in between. This CDR3 contains 13 residues. Germline CDR1 DFQATT, CDR2 SNEGSKA (reference sequence).